The 7 T cell receptor beta chains presented below share a single source sample, sequenced in a study of blood T cell repertoires in COVID-19. Libraries were prepared by immunoSEQ multiplex PCR; TCRdb keeps only in-frame clonotypes and omits some of them. The data contain about 50,000 clones, more than 85% of them singletons. The sample was peripheral blood. Receptor source: a human donor in a cohort sampled during active COVID-19.

This rearrangement joins TRBV20-1 to TRBJ2-7; D is unresolved. Deletions cut 2 bases from V and 2 bases from J, with 4 bases between. The CDR3 sequence is 11 residues long. Germline CDR1 DFQATT, CDR2 SNEGSKA (reference sequence). CDR3 sequence: CSARYAYEQYF. The CDR3 nucleotides read TGCAGTGCTAGATATGCCTACGAGCAGTACTTC.

This chain uses TRBV18 with TRBJ1-5; D is perhaps TRBD1 (5 bases). The germline V gene encodes CDR1 KGHSH and CDR2 LQKENI. This CDR3 has 15 residues. Between the trimmed V and J ends, which lost 3 bases and 0 bases, there was a span of 9 bases. CDR3 protein: CASSPGLNSNQPQHF. CDR3 coding DNA: TGTGCCAGCTCACCGGGACTGAATAGCAATCAGCCCCAGCATTTT.

A single count supports this clone. The V gene is TRBV19, the J gene TRBJ1-2; D remains unclear. Deletions cut 5 bases from V and 4 bases from J, with 11 bases between. Germline V CDR1 and CDR2: LNHDA, SQIVND (reference sequence). The length of the CDR3 is 13 residues. Here the CDR3 reads CASSPTRIYGYTF. CDR3 nucleotide sequence: TGTGCCAGTAGTCCGACACGGATCTATGGCTACACCTTC.

The chain uses TRBV7-9 and TRBJ2-5; TRBD1 might be the D (7 bases). Looked up from germline, CDR1 is SEHNR and CDR2 is FQNEAQ (reference sequence). The CDR3 length is 13 residues. V shed 3 bases and J shed 5 bases, with 10 bases lying between them. This CDR3 is CASSFQGGETQYF. As DNA, the CDR3 is TGTGCCAGCAGCTTTCAGGGGGGTGAGACCCAGTACTTC.

The rearrangement links TRBV3-1 (or the pseudogene TRBV3-2) to TRBJ1-1, with D possibly matching TRBD1 (5 bases). Per the germline V gene, CDR1 is LGHDT and CDR2 is YNNKEL (reference sequence). The CDR3 has 14 amino acids. Trimming removed 2 bases at V and 1 base at J, with 8 bases between. The CDR3 sequence: CASSQRTRNTEAFF. As DNA, the CDR3 is TGTGCCAGCAGCCAACGGACACGGAACACTGAAGCTTTCTTT.

This clone was seen just once. The CDR3 nucleotides are TGTGCCAGCAGTCCAAGAGGTCGGGGGGTGGTTGGCTACACCTTC. It is translated as CASSPRGRGVVGYTF. The V and J genes are TRBV27 and TRBJ1-2; perhaps TRBD1 as D (5 bases). V dropped 5 bases and J dropped 7 bases, with 20 bases sitting between them. The CDR3 spans 15 residues. The germline V gene has CDR1 MNHEY and CDR2 SMNVEV (reference sequence).

This clone was seen more than once but under ten times. V is TRBV12-3 or TRBV12-4 and J is TRBJ2-5; D gene ambiguous. CDR3 length equals 13 residues. V gave up 6 bases and J gave up 7 bases, with 15 bases separating them. The CDR3 DNA reads TGTGCCAGCAGCAAAACAGACGGTGGGACCCAGTACTTC. The encoded protein is CASSKTDGGTQYF.